This TCR beta chain was obtained from a study of CD8 T cells in ankylosing spondylitis. Findings and caveats of the study: Reportedly, matched ankylosing spondylitis synovial fluid was significantly enriched for disease-linked clones. In peripheral blood, disease-linked CD8+ clones occurred at relatively low frequencies. Seemingly characteristic of ankylosing spondylitis blood was a TCR beta motif consisting of fewer than 10 highly homologous variants. Both synovial fluid and blood in reactive arthritis had previously been reported to carry some motif variants.

From germline, CDR1 is DFQATT and CDR2 SNEGSKA (reference sequence). The V end lost 1 base, the J end lost 2 bases, and 5 bases lay between the germline ends. The CDR3 consists of 12 residues. This clonotype was counted between two and nine times. Its antigen is unidentified. The authors made TCR beta libraries by quantitative 5'-RACE with molecular barcodes. Using its own MiXCR run on the 5' RACE reads, TCRdb lists one record per CDR3 protein. The sample includes a few hundred thousand distinct CDR3 sequences, 18% seen only once; the top ten take more than 40%. This clonotype was sampled from a male donor with ankylosing spondylitis. The material sequenced was blood, either unsorted or a sorted T cell fraction (not recorded which). The rearrangement joins TRBV20-1 to TRBJ1-2, with D unresolved. CDR3 amino acids: CSARGENYGYTF. The CDR3 region has the DNA TGCAGTGCTAGAGGGGAGAACTATGGCTACACCTTC.